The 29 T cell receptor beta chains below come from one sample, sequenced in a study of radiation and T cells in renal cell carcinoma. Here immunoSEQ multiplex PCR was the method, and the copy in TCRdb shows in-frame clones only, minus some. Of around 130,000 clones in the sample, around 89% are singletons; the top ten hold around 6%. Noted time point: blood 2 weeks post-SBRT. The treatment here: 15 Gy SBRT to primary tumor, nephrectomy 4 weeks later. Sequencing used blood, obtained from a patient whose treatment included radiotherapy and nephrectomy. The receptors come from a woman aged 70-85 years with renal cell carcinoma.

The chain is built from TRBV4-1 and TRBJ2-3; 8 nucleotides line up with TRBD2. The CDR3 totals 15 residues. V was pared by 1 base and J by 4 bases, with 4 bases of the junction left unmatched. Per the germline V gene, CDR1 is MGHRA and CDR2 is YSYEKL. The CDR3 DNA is TGCGCCAGCAGCCAAGCCGGGGGGGCGGCAGATACGCAGTATTTT. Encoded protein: CASSQAGGAADTQYF.

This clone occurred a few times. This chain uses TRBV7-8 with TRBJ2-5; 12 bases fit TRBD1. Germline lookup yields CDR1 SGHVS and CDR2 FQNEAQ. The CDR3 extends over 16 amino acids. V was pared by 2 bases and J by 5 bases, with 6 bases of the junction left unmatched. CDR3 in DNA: TGTGCCAGCAGCTTACTATCCGGGACAGGGGGCGAGACCCAGTACTTC. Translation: CASSLLSGTGGETQYF.

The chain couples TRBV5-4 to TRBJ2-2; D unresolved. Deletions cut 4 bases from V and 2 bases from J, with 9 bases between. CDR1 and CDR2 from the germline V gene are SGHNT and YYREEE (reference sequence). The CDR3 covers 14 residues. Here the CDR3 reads CASSGRVNTGELFF. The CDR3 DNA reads TGTGCCAGCAGCGGCCGGGTTAACACCGGGGAGCTGTTTTTT.

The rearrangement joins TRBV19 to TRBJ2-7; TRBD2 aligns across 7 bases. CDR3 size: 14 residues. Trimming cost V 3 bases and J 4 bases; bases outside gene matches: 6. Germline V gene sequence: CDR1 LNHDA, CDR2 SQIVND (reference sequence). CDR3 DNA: TGTGCCAGTAGTATTGGACTAGATGGATACGAGCAGTACTTC. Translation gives CASSIGLDGYEQYF. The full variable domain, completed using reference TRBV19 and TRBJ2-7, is DGGITQSPKYLFRKEGQNVTLSCEQNLNHDAMYWYRQDPGQGLRLIYYSQIVNDFQKGDIAEGYSVSREKKESFPLTVTSAQKNPTAFYLCASSIGLDGYEQYFGPGTRLTVT.

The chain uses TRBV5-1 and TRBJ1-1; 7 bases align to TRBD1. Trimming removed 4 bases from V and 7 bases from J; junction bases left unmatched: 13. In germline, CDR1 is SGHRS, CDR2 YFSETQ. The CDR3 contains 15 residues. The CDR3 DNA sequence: TGCGCCAGCAGCAGATTAACAGGGGCGAGCATTGAAGCTTTCTTT. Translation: CASSRLTGASIEAFF.

The CDR3 region is CASSMPGQGNYGYTF. The CDR3 nucleotides read TGTGCCAGCAGCATGCCGGGACAGGGAAACTATGGCTACACCTTC. The V call is TRBV28, the J call TRBJ1-2, with 9 positions matching TRBD1. The CDR3 contains 15 residues. Germline assignment: CDR1 MDHEN and CDR2 SYDVKM. Trimming cost V 6 bases and J 2 bases; bases outside gene matches: 7.

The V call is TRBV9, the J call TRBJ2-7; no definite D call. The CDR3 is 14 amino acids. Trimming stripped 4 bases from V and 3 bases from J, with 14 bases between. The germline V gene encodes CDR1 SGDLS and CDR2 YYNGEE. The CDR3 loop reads CASSPQTGGYEQYF. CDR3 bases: TGTGCCAGCAGCCCTCAGACCGGCGGCTACGAGCAGTACTTC.

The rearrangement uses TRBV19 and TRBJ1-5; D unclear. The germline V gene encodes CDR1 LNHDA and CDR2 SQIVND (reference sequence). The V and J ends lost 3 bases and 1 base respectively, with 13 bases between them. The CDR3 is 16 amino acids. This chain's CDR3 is CASSMGLGRSNQPQHF. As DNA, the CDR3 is TGTGCCAGTAGTATGGGTTTGGGCAGGAGCAATCAGCCCCAGCATTTT. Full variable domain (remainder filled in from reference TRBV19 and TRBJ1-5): DGGITQSPKYLFRKEGQNVTLSCEQNLNHDAMYWYRQDPGQGLRLIYYSQIVNDFQKGDIAEGYSVSREKKESFPLTVTSAQKNPTAFYLCASSMGLGRSNQPQHFGDGTRLSIL.

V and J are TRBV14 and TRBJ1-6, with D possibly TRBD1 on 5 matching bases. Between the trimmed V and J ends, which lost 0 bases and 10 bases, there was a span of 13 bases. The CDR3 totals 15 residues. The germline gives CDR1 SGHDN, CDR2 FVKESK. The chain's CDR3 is CASSQEMGPGSPLHF. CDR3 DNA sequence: TGTGCCAGCAGCCAAGAAATGGGGCCCGGGTCACCCCTCCACTTT.

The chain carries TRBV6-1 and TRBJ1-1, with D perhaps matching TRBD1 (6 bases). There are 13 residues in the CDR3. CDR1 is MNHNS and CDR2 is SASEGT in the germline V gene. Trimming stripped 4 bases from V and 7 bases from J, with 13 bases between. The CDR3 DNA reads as TGTGCCAGCAGTGTCGGGGGGCAAGGTGAAGCTTTCTTT. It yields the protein CASSVGGQGEAFF.

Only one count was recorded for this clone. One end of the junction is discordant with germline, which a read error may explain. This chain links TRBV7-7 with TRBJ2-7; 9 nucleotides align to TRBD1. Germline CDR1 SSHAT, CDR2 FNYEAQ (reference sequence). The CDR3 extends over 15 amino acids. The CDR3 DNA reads TGTGCTAGCAGCTTGGGGACAGGGAGCTCCTACGAGCAGTACTTC. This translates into CASSLGTGSSYEQYF.

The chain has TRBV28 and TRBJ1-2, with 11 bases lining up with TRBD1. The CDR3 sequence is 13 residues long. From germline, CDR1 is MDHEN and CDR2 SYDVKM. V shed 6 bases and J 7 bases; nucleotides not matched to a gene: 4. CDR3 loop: CASSPDRGLGYTF. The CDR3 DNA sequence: TGTGCCAGCAGCCCGGACAGGGGGCTTGGCTACACCTTC.

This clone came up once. In DNA form, the CDR3 reads TGCGCCAGCAGCAAACACCTTCAGGGGGCGTACACTGAAGCTTTCTTT. It codes for CASSKHLQGAYTEAFF. The chain has TRBV4-3 and TRBJ1-1; the match to TRBD1 covers 8 bases. V was pared by 5 bases and J by 3 bases, with 11 bases of the junction left unmatched. The CDR3 loop spans 16 amino acids. Germline V gene data show CDR1 as LGHNA and CDR2 as YSLEER.

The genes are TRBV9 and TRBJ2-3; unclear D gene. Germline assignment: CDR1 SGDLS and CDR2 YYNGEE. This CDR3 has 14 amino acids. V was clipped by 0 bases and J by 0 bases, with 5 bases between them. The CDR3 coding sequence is TGTGCCAGCAGCGTAGGGAAAAGCACAGATACGCAGTATTTT. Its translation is CASSVGKSTDTQYF. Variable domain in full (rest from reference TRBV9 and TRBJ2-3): DSGVTQTPKHLITATGQRVTLRCSPRSGDLSVYWYQQSLDQGLQFLIQYYNGEERAKGNILERFSAQQFPDLHSELNLSSLELGDSALYFCASSVGKSTDTQYFGPGTRLTVL.

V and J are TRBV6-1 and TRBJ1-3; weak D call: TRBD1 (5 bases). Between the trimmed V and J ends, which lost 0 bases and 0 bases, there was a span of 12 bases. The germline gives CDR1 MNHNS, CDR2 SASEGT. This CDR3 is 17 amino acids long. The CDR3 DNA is TGTGCCAGCAGTGAAGCGCTCGGCGGGGGCTCTGGAAACACCATATATTTT. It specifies CASSEALGGGSGNTIYF.

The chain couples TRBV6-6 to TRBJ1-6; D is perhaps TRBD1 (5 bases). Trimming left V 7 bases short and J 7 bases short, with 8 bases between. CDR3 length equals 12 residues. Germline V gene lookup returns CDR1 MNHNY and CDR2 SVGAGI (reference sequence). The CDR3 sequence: CASNEGNSPLHF. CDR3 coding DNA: TGTGCCAGCAACGAGGGGAATTCACCCCTCCACTTT.

Here the CDR3 reads CASTNRGAYNEQFF. CDR3 in DNA: TGTGCCAGCACTAACAGGGGGGCCTACAATGAGCAGTTCTTC. The gene calls are TRBV6-1 and TRBJ2-1; 8 nucleotides align to TRBD1. CDR3 length: 14 residues. In germline, CDR1 is MNHNS, CDR2 SASEGT. Trimming cost V 7 bases and J 2 bases; bases outside gene matches: 4.

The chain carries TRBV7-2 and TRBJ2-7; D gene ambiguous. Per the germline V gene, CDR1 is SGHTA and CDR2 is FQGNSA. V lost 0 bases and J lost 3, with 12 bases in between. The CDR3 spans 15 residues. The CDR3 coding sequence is TGTGCCAGCAGCTTAGCCGGGCAGGTGGGCTACGAGCAGTACTTC. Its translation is CASSLAGQVGYEQYF.

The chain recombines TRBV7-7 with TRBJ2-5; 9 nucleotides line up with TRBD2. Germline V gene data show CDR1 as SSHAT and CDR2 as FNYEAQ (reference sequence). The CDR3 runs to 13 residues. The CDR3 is CASGSGDEETQYF. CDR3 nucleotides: TGTGCTAGCGGGAGCGGGGACGAAGAGACCCAGTACTTC.

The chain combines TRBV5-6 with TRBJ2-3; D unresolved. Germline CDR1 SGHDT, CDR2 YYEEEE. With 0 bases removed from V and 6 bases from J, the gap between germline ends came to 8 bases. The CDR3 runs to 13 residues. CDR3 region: CASSLDGGDTQYF. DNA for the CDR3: TGTGCCAGCAGCTTGGACGGTGGGGATACGCAGTATTTT.

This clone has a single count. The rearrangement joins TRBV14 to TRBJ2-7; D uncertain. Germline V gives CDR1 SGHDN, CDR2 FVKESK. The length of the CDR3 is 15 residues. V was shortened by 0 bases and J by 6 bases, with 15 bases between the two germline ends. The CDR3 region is CASSQERQPIGEQYF. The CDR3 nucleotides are TGTGCCAGCAGCCAAGAGCGCCAGCCCATCGGCGAGCAGTACTTC.

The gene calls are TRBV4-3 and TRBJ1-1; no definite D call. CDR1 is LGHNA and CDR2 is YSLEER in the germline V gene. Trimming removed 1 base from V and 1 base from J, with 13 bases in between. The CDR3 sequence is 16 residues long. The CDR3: CASSQAGLGRNTEAFF. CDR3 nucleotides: TGCGCCAGCAGCCAAGCCGGTCTGGGTCGGAACACTGAAGCTTTCTTT.

The CDR3 protein is CASSFLGVNTEAFF. The CDR3 DNA reads TGTGCCAGCAGCTTTTTGGGGGTAAACACTGAAGCTTTCTTT. The chain couples TRBV7-9 to TRBJ1-1; a possible D gene is TRBD1 (5 bases). The CDR3 totals 14 residues. CDR1 and CDR2 (germline): SEHNR, FQNEAQ (reference sequence). V lost 3 bases, J lost 2 bases, and 10 bases lay in between. Based on the CDR3 plus reference TRBV7-9 and TRBJ1-1, the full variable domain is DTGVSQNPRHKITKRGQNVTFRCDPISEHNRLYWYRQTLGQGPEFLTYFQNEAQLEKSRLLSDRFSAERPKGSFSTLEIQRTEQGDSAMYLCASSFLGVNTEAFFGQGTRLTVV.

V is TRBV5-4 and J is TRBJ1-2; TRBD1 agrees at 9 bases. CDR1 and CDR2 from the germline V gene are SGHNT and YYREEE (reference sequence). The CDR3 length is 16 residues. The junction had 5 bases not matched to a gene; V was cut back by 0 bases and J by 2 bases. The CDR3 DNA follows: TGTGCCAGCAGCTTGGGAACAGGGGGCGCGAACTATGGCTACACCTTC. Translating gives CASSLGTGGANYGYTF.

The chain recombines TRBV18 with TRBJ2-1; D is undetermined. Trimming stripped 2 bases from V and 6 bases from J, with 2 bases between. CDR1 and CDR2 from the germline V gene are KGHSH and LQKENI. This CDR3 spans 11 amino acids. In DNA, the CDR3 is TGTGCCAGCTCACCAAGCAATGAGCAGTTCTTC. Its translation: CASSPSNEQFF.

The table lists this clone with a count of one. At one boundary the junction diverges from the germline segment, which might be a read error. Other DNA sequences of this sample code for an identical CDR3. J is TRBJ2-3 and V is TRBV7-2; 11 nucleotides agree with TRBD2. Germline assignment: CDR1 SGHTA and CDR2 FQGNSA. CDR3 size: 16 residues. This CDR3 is CASSLAGGASTDTQYF. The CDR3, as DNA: TGTGCCAGCAGCCTAGCGGGGGGAGCTAGCACAGATACGCAGTATTTT.

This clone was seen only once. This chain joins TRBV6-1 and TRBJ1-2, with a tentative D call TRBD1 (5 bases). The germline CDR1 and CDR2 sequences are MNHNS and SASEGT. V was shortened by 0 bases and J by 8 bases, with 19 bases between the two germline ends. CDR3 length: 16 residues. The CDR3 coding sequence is TGTGCCAGCAGTGAAGCAGGGCGGCAGGGAAGTGGCGGCTACACCTTC. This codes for CASSEAGRQGSGGYTF.

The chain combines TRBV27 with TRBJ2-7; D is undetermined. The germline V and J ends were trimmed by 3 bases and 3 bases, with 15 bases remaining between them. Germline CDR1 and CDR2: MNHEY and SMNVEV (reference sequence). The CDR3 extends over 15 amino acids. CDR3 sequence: CASSFSRPQYYEQYF. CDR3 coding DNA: TGTGCCAGCAGTTTCTCCCGGCCCCAGTACTACGAGCAGTACTTC.

CDR3 amino acids: CASSLGLGAGEQFF. DNA for the CDR3: TGTGCCAGCAGCTTGGGGTTAGGCGCGGGTGAGCAGTTCTTC. The chain joins TRBV5-4 to TRBJ2-1; possible D gene TRBD2, 5 bases. CDR3 length: 14 amino acids. Trimming stripped 0 bases from V and 9 bases from J, with 13 bases between. The germline CDR1 and CDR2 sequences are SGHNT and YYREEE (reference sequence).